This T cell receptor (beta chain) was sequenced for a study of shared T cell receptors in the human thymus. Generated by immunoSEQ multiplex PCR, the TCRdb table keeps only in-frame clones and is missing some. The data show a few hundred thousand clones, with 95% seen just once and around 0.019% held by the top ten. CDR1 and CDR2 (germline): LGHNA, YNFKEQ. V was shortened by 4 bases and J by 3 bases, with 9 bases between the two germline ends. CDR3 length equals 13 residues. The rearrangement joins TRBV4-2 to TRBJ1-1; D not certain. Sample: thymocytes. The receptor was isolated from a human donor. The DNA for the CDR3 is TGTGCCAGCAGCCCCCCTTCTGACACTGAAGCTTTCTTT. Translation gives CASSPPSDTEAFF.